A single sample gave rise to the 8 T cell receptor beta chains below, sequenced in a study of blood T cell repertoires in COVID-19. Clones were sequenced by immunoSEQ multiplex PCR, and TCRdb holds only the in-frame ones, with some missing. Among more than 200,000 clones, approximately 81% were seen once, and the ten largest hold more than 9%. Sample: peripheral blood. These receptors were collected from an elderly woman with COVID-19, enrolled during active disease.

The V and J genes are TRBV2 and TRBJ2-3; 11 positions agree with TRBD2. Per the germline V gene, CDR1 is SNHLY and CDR2 is FYNNEI. The junction had 20 bases not matched to a gene; V was cut back by 4 bases and J by 14 bases. This CDR3 comprises 17 residues. CDR3 protein: CASSVGSGGGLGLRPYF. The CDR3 nucleotides read TGTGCCAGCAGTGTAGGTAGCGGGGGGGGTTTAGGTCTTCGGCCGTATTTT.

The V call is TRBV6-2 or TRBV6-3, the J call TRBJ2-2, with 10 bases lining up with TRBD2. Germline trimming cut 6 bases from V and 5 bases from J; bases unmatched to any gene: 3. CDR1 and CDR2 from the germline V gene are MNHEY and SVGEGT. This CDR3 is built from 14 residues. The chain's CDR3 is CASSGLAETGELFF. The DNA of the CDR3 is TGTGCCAGCAGCGGACTAGCGGAGACCGGGGAGCTGTTTTTT.

The V call is TRBV19, the J call TRBJ2-3, with 10 bases that match TRBD2. From germline, CDR1 is LNHDA and CDR2 SQIVND (reference sequence). Trimming removed 5 bases from V and 3 bases from J; junction bases left unmatched: 8. The CDR3 has 16 amino acids. CDR3 sequence (DNA): TGTGCCAGTAGTCCACCGGGACTAGCGATTACAGATACGCAGTATTTT. Translated, it gives CASSPPGLAITDTQYF.

The chain uses TRBV3-1 (or the pseudogene TRBV3-2) and TRBJ1-5; D remains unclear. Per the germline V gene, CDR1 is LGHDT and CDR2 is YNNKEL (reference sequence). Trimming took 2 bases from V and 2 from J, leaving 7 bases between them. This CDR3 is built from 14 residues. CDR3 bases: TGTGCCAGCAGCCAACTGGGCCGCAATCAGCCCCAGCATTTT. It codes for CASSQLGRNQPQHF.

The chain uses TRBV19 and TRBJ1-5, with D unresolved. Trimming stripped 11 bases from V and 0 bases from J, with 17 bases between. The CDR3 covers 15 residues. CDR1 is LNHDA, CDR2 SQIVND, per germline (reference sequence). CDR3 amino acids: CAARVQLNSNQPQHF. The DNA for the CDR3 is TGTGCCGCCCGCGTGCAACTCAATAGCAATCAGCCCCAGCATTTT. Based on the CDR3 plus reference TRBV19 and TRBJ1-5, the full variable domain is DGGITQSPKYLFRKEGQNVTLSCEQNLNHDAMYWYRQDPGQGLRLIYYSQIVNDFQKGDIAEGYSVSREKKESFPLTVTSAQKNPTAFYLCAARVQLNSNQPQHFGDGTRLSIL.

The V call is TRBV5-4, the J call TRBJ1-4; 9 bases line up with TRBD1. This CDR3 contains 14 residues. With V trimmed by 4 bases and J by 4 bases, 2 bases remained unmatched. Per the germline V gene, CDR1 is SGHNT and CDR2 is YYREEE (reference sequence). The CDR3 loop reads CASSPTGGNEKLFF. CDR3 DNA sequence: TGTGCCAGCAGCCCGACAGGGGGTAATGAAAAACTGTTTTTT.

The CDR3 DNA follows: TGTGCCAGTAGTCCCGGAGGGGCGCGGAACACTGAAGCTTTCTTT. The encoded protein is CASSPGGARNTEAFF. The V call is TRBV19, the J call TRBJ1-1; tentative D call: TRBD1 (5 bases). Germline loops: CDR1 LNHDA, CDR2 SQIVND (reference sequence). V gave up 5 bases and J gave up 1 base, with 14 bases separating them. The CDR3 runs to 15 residues.

This clone was found once. The rearrangement uses TRBV19 and TRBJ2-4; D possibly corresponds to TRBD1 (5 bases). The V gene lost 5 bases and the J gene lost 0 bases, with 17 bases spanning the gap. The germline V gene has CDR1 LNHDA and CDR2 SQIVND (reference sequence). The CDR3 is 17 amino acids. In DNA form, the CDR3 reads TGTGCCAGTAGTTGGAATGGGCAGGGTGAAGCCAAAAACATTCAGTACTTC. Translated: CASSWNGQGEAKNIQYF.